The rows below give T cell receptor beta chains drawn from one sample of a study of shared clonotypes between healthy human individuals. TCRdb's copy holds only in-frame clones and misses some; the assay was immunoSEQ multiplex PCR. The sample contains around 550,000 clones, around 96% of which appear only once. Sequences were obtained from naive CD8+ T cells sorted from blood. The receptors were gathered from a woman younger than 45 in good health. Both conserved end residues are part of each CDR3. Each record gives: D gene, J gene, CDR3 length, clone size, V gene, CDR3 protein, CDR3 DNA. D genes are given only for firm matches. Size tells how often a clone was seen (once, few, many) or the class of an expanded clone, and some rows leave it out.

D: NA; J: TRBJ1-3; length: 15; size: NA; V: TRBV7-2; CDR3: CASSLGQGRGNTIYF; DNA: TGTGCCAGCAGCTTAGGGCAGGGGAGAGGAAACACCATATATTTT
D: TRBD2; J: TRBJ2-7; length: 15; size: NA; V: TRBV9; CDR3: CASSVASSGRYEQYF; DNA: TGTGCCAGCAGCGTAGCGTCTAGCGGGAGATACGAGCAGTACTTC
D: TRBD2; J: TRBJ2-7; length: 15; size: NA; V: TRBV7-3; CDR3: CASSPGTSGSYEQYF; DNA: TGTGCCAGCAGCCCCGGGACTAGCGGCTCCTACGAGCAGTACTTC
D: TRBD1; J: TRBJ1-5; length: 20; size: NA; V: TRBV28; CDR3: CASSKIIGTALLYSNQPQHF; DNA: TGTGCCAGCAGTAAAATTATCGGGACAGCCCTTCTTTATAGCAATCAGCCCCAGCATTTT
D: TRBD1; J: TRBJ1-2; length: 17; size: NA; V: TRBV29-1; CDR3: CSVHDLKGQGGNYGYTF; DNA: TGCAGCGTCCATGATTTGAAGGGACAGGGGGGAAACTATGGCTACACCTTC
D: TRBD2; J: TRBJ2-7; length: 15; size: NA; V: TRBV13; CDR3: CASSLLAGGVYEQYF; DNA: TGTGCCAGCAGCCTACTAGCGGGAGGAGTCTACGAGCAGTACTTC
D: TRBD1; J: TRBJ1-5; length: 16; size: once; V: TRBV28; CDR3: CASTLIGTGRNQPQHF; DNA: TGTGCCAGCACCCTTATAGGGACAGGGCGAAATCAGCCCCAGCATTTT
D: NA; J: TRBJ2-7; length: 15; size: NA; V: TRBV25-1; CDR3: CASSEFGSELYEQYF; DNA: TGTGCCAGCAGTGAATTCGGGAGCGAACTCTACGAGCAGTACTTC
D: NA; J: TRBJ1-1; length: 13; size: NA; V: TRBV6-1; CDR3: CASSEQPDGEAFF; DNA: TGTGCCAGCAGTGAACAACCCGACGGTGAAGCTTTCTTT
D: NA; J: TRBJ2-7; length: 13; size: NA; V: TRBV19; CDR3: CASSQGGPYEQYF; DNA: TGTGCCAGTAGCCAAGGAGGGCCCTACGAGCAGTACTTC
D: NA; J: TRBJ1-2; length: 14; size: NA; V: TRBV6-5; CDR3: CASSPTGENYGYTF; DNA: TGTGCCAGCAGTCCGACAGGTGAAAACTATGGCTACACCTTC
D: NA; J: TRBJ2-7; length: 13; size: NA; V: TRBV6-5; CDR3: CASQASSNYEQYF; DNA: TGTGCCAGCCAGGCTAGCTCCAATTACGAGCAGTACTTC
D: TRBD1; J: TRBJ1-2; length: 13; size: NA; V: TRBV28; CDR3: CASSSHRGHGYTF; DNA: TGTGCCAGCAGTTCCCACAGGGGGCATGGCTACACCTTC
D: NA; J: TRBJ2-1; length: 15; size: NA; V: TRBV19; CDR3: CASSITRSSYNEQFF; DNA: TGTGCCAGTAGTATTACTCGGAGCTCCTACAATGAGCAGTTCTTC
D: TRBD2; J: TRBJ2-1; length: 16; size: NA; V: TRBV7-9; CDR3: CASSLSGEPRGNEQFF; DNA: TGTGCCAGCAGCCTTAGCGGGGAACCCCGTGGCAATGAGCAGTTCTTC
D: TRBD2; J: TRBJ2-3; length: 14; size: NA; V: TRBV5-4; CDR3: CASSWGTSSDTQYF; DNA: TGTGCCAGCAGCTGGGGGACTAGCTCAGATACGCAGTATTTT
D: NA; J: TRBJ2-3; length: 13; size: NA; V: TRBV29-1; CDR3: CSVDSGYTDTQYF; DNA: TGCAGCGTTGATTCAGGGTACACAGATACGCAGTATTTT
D: NA; J: TRBJ2-7; length: 13; size: NA; V: TRBV28; CDR3: CASSLWQGYEQYF; DNA: TGTGCCAGCAGTTTATGGCAGGGCTACGAGCAGTACTTC
D: NA; J: TRBJ2-7; length: 15; size: NA; V: TRBV7-2; CDR3: CASSLGGGRVYEQYF; DNA: TGTGCCAGCAGCTTAGGTGGCGGAAGGGTCTACGAGCAGTACTTC
D: NA; J: TRBJ2-1; length: 14; size: NA; V: TRBV6-5; CDR3: CASSGSGSYNEQFF; DNA: TGTGCCAGCAGTGGGAGCGGCTCCTACAATGAGCAGTTCTTC
D: NA; J: TRBJ2-7; length: 14; size: NA; V: TRBV27; CDR3: CASRQTGLIYEQYF; DNA: TGTGCCAGCAGACAGACAGGCCTAATCTACGAGCAGTACTTC
D: TRBD1; J: TRBJ2-3; length: 16; size: NA; V: TRBV28; CDR3: CASRVMGQGGTDTQYF; DNA: TGTGCCAGCAGGGTGATGGGACAGGGTGGCACAGATACGCAGTATTTT
D: NA; J: TRBJ2-1; length: 16; size: NA; V: TRBV27; CDR3: CASSLLSGFDANEQFF; DNA: TGTGCCAGCAGTTTACTCTCAGGGTTCGATGCTAATGAGCAGTTCTTC
D: TRBD1; J: TRBJ2-7; length: 13; size: NA; V: TRBV6-6; CDR3: CASSYGTAARQYF; DNA: TGTGCCAGCAGTTATGGGACAGCCGCGCGGCAGTACTTC
D: NA; J: TRBJ2-1; length: 13; size: NA; V: TRBV27; CDR3: CASRSHPWNEQFF; DNA: TGTGCCAGCCGATCCCACCCGTGGAATGAGCAGTTCTTC
D: TRBD2; J: TRBJ2-1; length: 23; size: NA; V: TRBV12-5; CDR3: CASGLVPLLNTGRAGGVSNEQFF; DNA: TGTGCTAGTGGTTTGGTCCCTCTACTTAACACAGGGAGAGCGGGAGGAGTGTCCAATGAGCAGTTCTTC
D: NA; J: TRBJ1-1; length: 13; size: NA; V: TRBV5-1; CDR3: CASSLAQVTEAFF; DNA: TGCGCCAGCAGCTTGGCTCAGGTCACTGAAGCTTTCTTT
D: NA; J: TRBJ2-5; length: 13; size: NA; V: TRBV14; CDR3: CASSQAGQPKQYF; DNA: TGTGCCAGCAGCCAAGCGGGGCAGCCAAAGCAGTACTTC
D: TRBD2; J: TRBJ2-7; length: 15; size: NA; V: TRBV4-1; CDR3: CASSQDRLAGDEQYF; DNA: TGCGCCAGCAGCCAAGATAGACTAGCGGGGGACGAGCAGTACTTC
D: NA; J: TRBJ2-7; length: 13; size: NA; V: TRBV28; CDR3: CATLSSFFYEQYF; DNA: TGTGCCACCCTATCAAGCTTCTTCTACGAGCAGTACTTC
D: NA; J: TRBJ2-6; length: 15; size: NA; V: TRBV2; CDR3: CASSGEVTGANVLTF; DNA: TGTGCCAGCAGTGGGGAGGTAACTGGGGCCAACGTCCTGACTTTC
D: TRBD1; J: TRBJ2-7; length: 13; size: once; V: TRBV10-2; CDR3: CASTPDRDYEQYF; DNA: TGCGCCAGCACTCCGGACAGGGACTACGAGCAGTACTTC
D: TRBD1; J: TRBJ2-5; length: 14; size: NA; V: TRBV5-1; CDR3: CAGGGQGPGETQYF; DNA: TGCGCCGGAGGTGGACAGGGCCCGGGGGAGACCCAGTACTTC
D: TRBD1; J: TRBJ2-7; length: 16; size: once; V: TRBV27; CDR3: CASSPSLGDSSYEQYF; DNA: TGTGCCAGCAGTCCATCGCTCGGGGACAGCTCGTACGAGCAGTACTTC